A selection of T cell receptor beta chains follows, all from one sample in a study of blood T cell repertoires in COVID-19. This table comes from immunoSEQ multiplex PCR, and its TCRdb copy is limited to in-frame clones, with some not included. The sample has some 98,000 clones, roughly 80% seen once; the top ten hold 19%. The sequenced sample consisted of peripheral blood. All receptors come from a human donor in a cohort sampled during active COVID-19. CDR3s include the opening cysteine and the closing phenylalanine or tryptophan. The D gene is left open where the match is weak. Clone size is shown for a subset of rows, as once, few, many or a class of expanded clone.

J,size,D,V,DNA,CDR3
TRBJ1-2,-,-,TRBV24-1,TGTGCCACCAGTGATTCTTTAGGCTACACCTTC,CATSDSLGYTF
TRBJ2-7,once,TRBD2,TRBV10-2,TGCGCCAGCAGCGCTAGCGGGCGAGCCGACGAGCAGTACTTC,CASSASGRADEQYF
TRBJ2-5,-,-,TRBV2,TGTGCCAGCAGTGAAGCGCTACAGTACCAAGAGACCCAGTACTTC,CASSEALQYQETQYF
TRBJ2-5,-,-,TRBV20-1,TGCAGCGGCGGGGCCCAAGAGACCCAGTACTTC,CSGGAQETQYF
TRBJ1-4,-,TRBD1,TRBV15,TGTGCCACCAGCAGACCTACAGGGGGTAATGAAAAACTGTTTTTT,CATSRPTGGNEKLFF
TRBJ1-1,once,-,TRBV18,TGTGCCAGCTCACCACGTGAGGGAAACACTGAAGCTTTCTTT,CASSPREGNTEAFF
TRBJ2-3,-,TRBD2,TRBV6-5,TGTGCCAGCAGTTATAGCGGGAGCCGGCTGTATTTT,CASSYSGSRLYF
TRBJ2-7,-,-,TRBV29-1,TGCAGCGTTGAGGTTAGCACGGAGGGGCAGTACTTC,CSVEVSTEGQYF
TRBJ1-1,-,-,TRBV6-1,TGTGCCAGCAGTGAAGCGGGGACTGGGAGGATTATGGGAGCTTTCTTT,CASSEAGTGRIMGAFF
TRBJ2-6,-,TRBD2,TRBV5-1,TGCGCCAGCAGTCGGGGGGTCCGGGTCTCTGGGGCCAACGTCCTGACTTTC,CASSRGVRVSGANVLTF
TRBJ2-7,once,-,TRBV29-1,TGCAGCGTTGTAGCTTTCTCCTACGAGCAGTACTTC,CSVVAFSYEQYF
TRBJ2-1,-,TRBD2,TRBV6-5,TGTGCCAGCAGGGTGGGGACTAGCGGGAGAAATGAGCAGTTCTTC,CASRVGTSGRNEQFF
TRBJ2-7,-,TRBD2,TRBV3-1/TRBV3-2,TGTGCCAGCAGCCTAGCGGGCAGCTCCTACGAGCAGTACTTC,CASSLAGSSYEQYF
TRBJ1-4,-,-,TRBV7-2,TGTGCCAGCAGCTTAGCTCCCGGGATCCAACTGTTTTTT,CASSLAPGIQLFF
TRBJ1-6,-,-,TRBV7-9,TGTGCCAGCAGCTTAGTGTATAGCAGCATCTATAATTCACCCCTCCACTTT,CASSLVYSSIYNSPLHF
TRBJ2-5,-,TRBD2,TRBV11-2,TGTGCCAGCAGCTTAGTAAGACTAGCGGGAGTAGAGACCCAGTACTTC,CASSLVRLAGVETQYF
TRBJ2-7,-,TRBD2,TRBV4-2,TGTGCCAGCAGCCAAGAGACGGGAGGGTGGGAGCAGTACTTC,CASSQETGGWEQYF
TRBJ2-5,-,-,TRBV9,TGTGCCAGCAGCCCGGGGGGCAGGGGTACAGAGACCCAGTACTTC,CASSPGGRGTETQYF
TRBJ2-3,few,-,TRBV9,TGTGCCAGCAGGGGCGACCTAAACACGCAGTATTTT,CASRGDLNTQYF
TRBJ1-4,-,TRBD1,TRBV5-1,TGCGCCAGCAGCTTGGGACAGGGAGGTCGTACTAATGAAAAACTGTTTTTT,CASSLGQGGRTNEKLFF
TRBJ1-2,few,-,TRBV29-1,TGCAGCGTTGAAAGCGGAGGGCACTATGGCTACACCTTC,CSVESGGHYGYTF
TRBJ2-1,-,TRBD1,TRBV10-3,TGTGCCATCAGCCAGGGACAGGGGGACAATGAGCAGTTCTTC,CAISQGQGDNEQFF
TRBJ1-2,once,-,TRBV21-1,TGTGCCAGCAGCAAGAGGAAGGGGAAAAGTGGCTACACCTTC,CASSKRKGKSGYTF
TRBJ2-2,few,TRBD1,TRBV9,TGTGCCAGCACCTCACCCCCCGGGACAGGGGTAACCGGGGAGCTGTTTTTT,CASTSPPGTGVTGELFF
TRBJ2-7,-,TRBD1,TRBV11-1,TGTGCCAGCAGCTTAGGAACAGGGGGTGCCTACGAGCAGTACTTC,CASSLGTGGAYEQYF
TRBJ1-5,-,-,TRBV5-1,TGCGCCAGCAGCTTGGCGCAGAATCAGCCCCAGCATTTT,CASSLAQNQPQHF
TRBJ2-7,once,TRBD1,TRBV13,TGTGCCAGCAGCGGGGACAGGGGTTTGGGAGAGCAGTACTTC,CASSGDRGLGEQYF
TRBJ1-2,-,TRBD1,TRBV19,TGTGCCAGTAGTATCCGGACAGGAGTCTTACCAAACTATGGCTACACCTTC,CASSIRTGVLPNYGYTF
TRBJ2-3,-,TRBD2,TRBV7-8,TGTGCCAGCAGCTTATACGGCGGGAGGGCTTCAGATACGCAGTATTTT,CASSLYGGRASDTQYF
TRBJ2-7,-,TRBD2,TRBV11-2,TGTGCCAGCAGCGCTAGCGGGTTCCTTTCCTACGAGCAGTACTTC,CASSASGFLSYEQYF
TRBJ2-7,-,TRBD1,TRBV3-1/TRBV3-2,TGTGCCAGCAAGAAGGGACAGGGGGGGGCCTACGAGCAGTACTTC,CASKKGQGGAYEQYF
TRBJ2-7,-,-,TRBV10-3,TGTGCCATCGGTGTCAGGGGCGTGCCGGCCGAGCAGTACTTC,CAIGVRGVPAEQYF
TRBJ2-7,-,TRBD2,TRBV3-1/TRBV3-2,TGTGCCAGCAGCCAAGCCCGGGGGGGGGCGGACGTGTCCTACGAGCAGTACTTC,CASSQARGGADVSYEQYF
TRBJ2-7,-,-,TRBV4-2,TGTGCCAGCAGCCAGAGACCCGGGACCTACGAGCAGTACTTC,CASSQRPGTYEQYF
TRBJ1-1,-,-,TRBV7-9,TGTGCCAGCAGGGGCGCGCAGAACACTGAAGCTTTCTTT,CASRGAQNTEAFF
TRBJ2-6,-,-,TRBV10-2,TGCGCCAGCAGTGGGAACAGCGGCAACTCTGGGGCCAACGTCCTGACTTTC,CASSGNSGNSGANVLTF
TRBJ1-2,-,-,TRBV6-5,TGTGCCAGCAGCGCCCCGGGGACTAGGGATGGCTACACCTTC,CASSAPGTRDGYTF
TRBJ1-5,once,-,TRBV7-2,TGTGCCAGCAGCCCGTCTTTTAGCAATCAGCCCCAGCATTTT,CASSPSFSNQPQHF
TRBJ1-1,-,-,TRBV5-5,TGTGCCAGCAGCCGCGGGGACGGGGGATTTAACACTGAAGCTTTCTTT,CASSRGDGGFNTEAFF
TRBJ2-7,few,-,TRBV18,TGTGCCAGCTCACCAGTCCCAGGGGCTACCTACGAGCAGTACTTC,CASSPVPGATYEQYF
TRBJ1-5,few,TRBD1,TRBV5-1,TGCGCCAGCAGCGAGACAGGGGGCGTGACTCAGCCCCAGCATTTT,CASSETGGVTQPQHF
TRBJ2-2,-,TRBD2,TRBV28,TGTGCCAGCGGTCTAGCGGGAGGAAACACCGGGGAGCTGTTTTTT,CASGLAGGNTGELFF
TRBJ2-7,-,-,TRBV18,TGTGCCAGCTCACAAGGGGACGAGCAGTACTTC,CASSQGDEQYF
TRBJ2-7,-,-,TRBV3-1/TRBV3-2,TGTGCCAGCAGCCAAGATGGGGCTACCTACGAGCAGTACTTC,CASSQDGATYEQYF
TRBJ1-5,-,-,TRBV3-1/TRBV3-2,TGTGCCAGCAGCCAAGAGATGAGGGATCAGCCCCAGCATTTT,CASSQEMRDQPQHF
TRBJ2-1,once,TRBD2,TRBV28,TGTGCCAGCAGTTTTAGCGGGAGTTTGAATGAGCAGTTCTTC,CASSFSGSLNEQFF
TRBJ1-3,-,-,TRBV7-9,TGTGCCAGCAGCTTAGGGGCAGGGGTCTCTGGAAACACCATATATTTT,CASSLGAGVSGNTIYF
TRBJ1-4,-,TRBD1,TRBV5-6,TGTGCCAGCAGCTTGGGACAGGGAGCAGAAAAACTGTTTTTT,CASSLGQGAEKLFF